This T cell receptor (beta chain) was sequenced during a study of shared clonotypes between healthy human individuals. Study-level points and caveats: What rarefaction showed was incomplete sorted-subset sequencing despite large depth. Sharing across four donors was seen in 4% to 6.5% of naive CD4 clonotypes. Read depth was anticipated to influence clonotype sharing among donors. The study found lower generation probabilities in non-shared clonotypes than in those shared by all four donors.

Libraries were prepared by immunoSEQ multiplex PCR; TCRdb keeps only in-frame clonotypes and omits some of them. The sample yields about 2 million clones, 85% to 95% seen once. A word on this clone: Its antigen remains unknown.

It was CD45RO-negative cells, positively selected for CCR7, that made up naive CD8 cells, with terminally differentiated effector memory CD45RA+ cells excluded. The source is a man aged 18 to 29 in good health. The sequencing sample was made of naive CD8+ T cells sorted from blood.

As DNA, the CDR3 is TGTGCCAGCAGTTTGGCCTTGAACTACGAGCAGTACTTC. Its translation is CASSLALNYEQYF. The V gene is TRBV27, the J gene TRBJ2-7; no clear D. Germline V CDR1 and CDR2: MNHEY, SMNVEV (reference sequence). CDR3 length equals 13 residues. V lost 3 bases to trimming and J lost 3 bases, with 9 bases between them.